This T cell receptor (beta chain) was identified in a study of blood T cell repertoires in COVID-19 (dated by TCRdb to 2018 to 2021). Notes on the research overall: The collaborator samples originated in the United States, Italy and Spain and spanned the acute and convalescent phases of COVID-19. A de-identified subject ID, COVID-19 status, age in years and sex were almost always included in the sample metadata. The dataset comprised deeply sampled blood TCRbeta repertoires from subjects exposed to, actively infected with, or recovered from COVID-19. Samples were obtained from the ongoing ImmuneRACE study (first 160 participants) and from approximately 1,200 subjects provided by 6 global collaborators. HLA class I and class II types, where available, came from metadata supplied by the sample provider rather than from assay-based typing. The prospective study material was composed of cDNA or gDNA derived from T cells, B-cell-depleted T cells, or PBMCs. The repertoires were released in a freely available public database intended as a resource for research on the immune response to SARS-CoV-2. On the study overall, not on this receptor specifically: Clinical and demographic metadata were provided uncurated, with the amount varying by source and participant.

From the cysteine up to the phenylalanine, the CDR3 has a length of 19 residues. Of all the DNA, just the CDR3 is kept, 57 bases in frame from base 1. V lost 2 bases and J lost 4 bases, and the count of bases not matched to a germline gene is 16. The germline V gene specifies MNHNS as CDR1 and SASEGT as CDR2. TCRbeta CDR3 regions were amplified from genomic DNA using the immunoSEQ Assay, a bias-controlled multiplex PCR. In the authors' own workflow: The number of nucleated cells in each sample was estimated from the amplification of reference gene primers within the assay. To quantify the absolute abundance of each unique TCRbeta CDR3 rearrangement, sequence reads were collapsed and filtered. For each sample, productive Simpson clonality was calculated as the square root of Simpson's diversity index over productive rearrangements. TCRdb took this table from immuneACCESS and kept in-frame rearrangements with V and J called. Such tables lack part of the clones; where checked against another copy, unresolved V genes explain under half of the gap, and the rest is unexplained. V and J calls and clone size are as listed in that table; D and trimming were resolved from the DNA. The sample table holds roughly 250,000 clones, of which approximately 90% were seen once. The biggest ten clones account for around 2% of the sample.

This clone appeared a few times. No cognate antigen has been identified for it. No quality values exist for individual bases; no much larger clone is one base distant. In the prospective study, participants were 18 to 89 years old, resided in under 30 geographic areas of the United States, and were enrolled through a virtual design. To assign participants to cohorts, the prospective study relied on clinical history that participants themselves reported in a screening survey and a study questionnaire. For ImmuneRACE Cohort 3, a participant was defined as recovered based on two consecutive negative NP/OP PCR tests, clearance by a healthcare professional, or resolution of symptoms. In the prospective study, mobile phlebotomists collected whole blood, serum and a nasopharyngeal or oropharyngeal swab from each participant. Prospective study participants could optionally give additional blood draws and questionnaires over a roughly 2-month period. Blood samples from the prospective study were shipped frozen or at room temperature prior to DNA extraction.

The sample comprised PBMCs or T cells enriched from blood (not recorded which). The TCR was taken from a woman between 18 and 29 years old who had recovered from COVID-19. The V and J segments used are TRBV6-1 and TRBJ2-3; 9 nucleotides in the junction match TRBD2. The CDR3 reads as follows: CASSERGWASGAQADTQYF. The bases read TGTGCCAGCAGTGAAAGGGGTTGGGCTAGCGGGGCCCAAGCAGATACGCAGTATTTT.